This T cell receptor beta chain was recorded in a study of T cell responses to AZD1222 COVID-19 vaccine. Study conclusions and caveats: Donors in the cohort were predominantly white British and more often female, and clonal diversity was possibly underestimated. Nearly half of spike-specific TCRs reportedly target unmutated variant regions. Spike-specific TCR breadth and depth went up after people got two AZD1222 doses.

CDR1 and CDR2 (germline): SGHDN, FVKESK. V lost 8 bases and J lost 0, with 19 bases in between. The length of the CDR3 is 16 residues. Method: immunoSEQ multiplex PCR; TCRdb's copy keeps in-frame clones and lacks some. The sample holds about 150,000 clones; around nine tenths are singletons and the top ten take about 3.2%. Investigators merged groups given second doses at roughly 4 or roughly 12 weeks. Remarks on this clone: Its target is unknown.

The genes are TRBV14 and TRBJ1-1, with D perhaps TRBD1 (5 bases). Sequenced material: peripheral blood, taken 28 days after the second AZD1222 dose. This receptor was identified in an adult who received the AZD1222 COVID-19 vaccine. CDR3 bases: TGTGCCAGCGGGCGGGGCACTCTTATCATGAACACTGAAGCTTTCTTT. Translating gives CASGRGTLIMNTEAFF.